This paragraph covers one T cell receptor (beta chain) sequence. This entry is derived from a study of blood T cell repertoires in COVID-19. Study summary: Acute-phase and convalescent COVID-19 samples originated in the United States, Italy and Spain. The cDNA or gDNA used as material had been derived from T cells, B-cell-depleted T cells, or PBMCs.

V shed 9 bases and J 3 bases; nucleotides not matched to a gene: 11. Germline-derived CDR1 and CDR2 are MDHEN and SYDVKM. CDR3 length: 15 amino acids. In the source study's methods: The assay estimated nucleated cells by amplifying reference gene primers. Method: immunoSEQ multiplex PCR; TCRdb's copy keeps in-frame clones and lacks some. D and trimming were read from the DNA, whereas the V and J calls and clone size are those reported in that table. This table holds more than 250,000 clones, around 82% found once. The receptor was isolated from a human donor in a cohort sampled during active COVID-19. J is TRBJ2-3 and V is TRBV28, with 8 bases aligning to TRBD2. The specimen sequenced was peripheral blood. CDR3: CASIWRGASTDTQYF. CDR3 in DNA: TGTGCCAGTATATGGCGGGGGGCTTCTACAGATACGCAGTATTTT.